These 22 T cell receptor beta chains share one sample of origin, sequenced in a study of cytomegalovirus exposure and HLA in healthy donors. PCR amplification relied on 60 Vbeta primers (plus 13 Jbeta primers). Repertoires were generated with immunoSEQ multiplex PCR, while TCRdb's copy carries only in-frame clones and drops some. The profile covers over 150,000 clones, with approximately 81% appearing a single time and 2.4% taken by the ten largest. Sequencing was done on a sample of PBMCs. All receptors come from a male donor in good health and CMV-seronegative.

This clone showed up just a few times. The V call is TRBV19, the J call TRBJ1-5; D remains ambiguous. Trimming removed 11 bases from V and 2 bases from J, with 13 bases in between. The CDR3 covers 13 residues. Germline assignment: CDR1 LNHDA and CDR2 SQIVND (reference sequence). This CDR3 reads CAGSLGGNQPQHF. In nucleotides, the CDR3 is TGTGCCGGCTCCCTGGGAGGCAATCAGCCCCAGCATTTT.

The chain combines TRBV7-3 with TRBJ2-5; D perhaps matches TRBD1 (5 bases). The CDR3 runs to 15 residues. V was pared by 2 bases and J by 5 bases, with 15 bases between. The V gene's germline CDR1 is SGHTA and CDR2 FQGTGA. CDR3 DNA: TGTGCCAGCAGCTTAGGGGCCCTACAAGGGGAGACCCAGTACTTC. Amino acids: CASSLGALQGETQYF.

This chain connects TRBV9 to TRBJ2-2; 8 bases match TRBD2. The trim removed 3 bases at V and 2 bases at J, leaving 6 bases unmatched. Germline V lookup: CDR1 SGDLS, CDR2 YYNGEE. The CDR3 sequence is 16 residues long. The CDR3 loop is CASSARTSSNTGELFF. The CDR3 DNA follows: TGTGCCAGCAGCGCTCGGACTAGCAGTAACACCGGGGAGCTGTTTTTT.

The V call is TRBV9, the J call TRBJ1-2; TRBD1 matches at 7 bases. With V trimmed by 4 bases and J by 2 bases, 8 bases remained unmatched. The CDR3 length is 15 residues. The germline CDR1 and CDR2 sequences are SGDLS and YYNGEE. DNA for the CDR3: TGTGCCAGCAGCCCCAGGACAGGACAGAACTATGGCTACACCTTC. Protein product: CASSPRTGQNYGYTF.

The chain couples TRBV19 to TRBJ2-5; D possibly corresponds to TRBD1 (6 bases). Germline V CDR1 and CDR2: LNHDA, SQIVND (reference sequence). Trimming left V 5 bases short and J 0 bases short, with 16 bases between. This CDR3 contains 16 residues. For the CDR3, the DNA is TGTGCCAGTAGTGTCACCGGGACATGGTACCAAGAGACCCAGTACTTC. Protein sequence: CASSVTGTWYQETQYF.

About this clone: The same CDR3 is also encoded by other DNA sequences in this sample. CDR3 loop: CASSPLDRVETQYF. The CDR3 nucleotides read TGTGCCAGCTCACCCCTAGACAGGGTAGAGACCCAGTACTTC. V is TRBV18 and J is TRBJ2-5; 7 bases are shared with TRBD1. There are 14 residues in the CDR3. J lost 4 bases, V lost 3 bases, and 5 bases had no gene match. CDR1 and CDR2 from the germline V gene are KGHSH and LQKENI.

The CDR3 spells CASRGQGNIQYF. The CDR3 DNA reads TGTGCCAGCAGGGGACAGGGAAACATTCAGTACTTC. This chain connects TRBV7-9 to TRBJ2-4; 9 bases align to TRBD1. Trimming at V came to 6 bases and at J to 6 bases, leaving 0 bases not matched to a gene. Germline values: CDR1 SEHNR, CDR2 FQNEAQ (reference sequence). CDR3 size: 12 residues.

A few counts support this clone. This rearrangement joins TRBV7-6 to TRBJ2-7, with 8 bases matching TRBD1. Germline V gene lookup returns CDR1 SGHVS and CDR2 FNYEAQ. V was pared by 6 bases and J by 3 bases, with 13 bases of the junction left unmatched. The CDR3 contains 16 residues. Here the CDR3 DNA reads TGTGCCAGCAGTGCCAACCTACGGGACAGGATCTACGAGCAGTACTTC. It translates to CASSANLRDRIYEQYF. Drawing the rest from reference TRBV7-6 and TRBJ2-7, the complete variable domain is GAGVSQSPRYKVTKRGQDVALRCDPISGHVSLYWYRQALGQGPEFLTYFNYEAQQDKSGLPNDRFSAERPEGSISTLTIQRTEQRDSAMYRCASSANLRDRIYEQYFGPGTRLTVT.

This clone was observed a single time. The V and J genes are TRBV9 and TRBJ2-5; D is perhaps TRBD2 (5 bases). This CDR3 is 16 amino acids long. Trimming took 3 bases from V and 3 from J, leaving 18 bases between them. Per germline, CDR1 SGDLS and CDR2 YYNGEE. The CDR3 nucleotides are TGTGCCAGCAGCGCCGACCCGGGAAATAGTAAAGAGACCCAGTACTTC. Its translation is CASSADPGNSKETQYF.

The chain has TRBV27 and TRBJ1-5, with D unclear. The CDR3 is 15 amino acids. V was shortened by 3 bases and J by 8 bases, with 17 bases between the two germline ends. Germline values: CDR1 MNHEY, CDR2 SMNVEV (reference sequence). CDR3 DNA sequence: TGTGCCAGCAGTTTCCGTAGATCCAACTCGGAGCCCCAGCATTTT. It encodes CASSFRRSNSEPQHF.

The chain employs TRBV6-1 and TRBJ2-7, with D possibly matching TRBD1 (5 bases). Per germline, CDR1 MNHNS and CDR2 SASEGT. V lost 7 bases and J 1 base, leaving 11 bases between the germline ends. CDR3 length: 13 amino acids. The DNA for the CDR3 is TGTGCCAGCACCAGGGCCTTATCCTACGAGCAGTACTTC. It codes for CASTRALSYEQYF.

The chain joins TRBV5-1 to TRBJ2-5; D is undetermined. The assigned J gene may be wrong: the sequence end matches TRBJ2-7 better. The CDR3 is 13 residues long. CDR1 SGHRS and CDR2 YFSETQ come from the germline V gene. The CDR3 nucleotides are TGCGCCAGCAGCTTGGATTACTCCTACGAGCAGTACTTC. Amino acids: CASSLDYSYEQYF.

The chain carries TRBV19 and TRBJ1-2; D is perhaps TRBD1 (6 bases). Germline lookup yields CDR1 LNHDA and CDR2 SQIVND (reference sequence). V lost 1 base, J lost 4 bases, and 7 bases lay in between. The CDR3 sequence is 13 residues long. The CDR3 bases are TGTGCCAGTAGTATAGCGGACAGCTATGGCTACACCTTC. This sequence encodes CASSIADSYGYTF.

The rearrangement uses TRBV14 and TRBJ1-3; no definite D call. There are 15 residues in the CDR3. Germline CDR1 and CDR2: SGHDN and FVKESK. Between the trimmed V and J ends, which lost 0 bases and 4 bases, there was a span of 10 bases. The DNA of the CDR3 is TGTGCCAGCAGCCAAGAAACTAGAAGAGGAAACACCATATATTTT. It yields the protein CASSQETRRGNTIYF.

CDR3 in DNA: TGTGCCAGCAGCCAAGACCAACTAGCGGGGGGGATCGGCACAGATACGCAGTATTTT. It encodes CASSQDQLAGGIGTDTQYF. This chain joins TRBV4-2 and TRBJ2-3; 13 nucleotides agree with TRBD2. Per germline, CDR1 LGHNA and CDR2 YNFKEQ. The ends lost 0 bases at V and 1 base at J; junction bases unmatched: 7. This CDR3 has 19 residues.

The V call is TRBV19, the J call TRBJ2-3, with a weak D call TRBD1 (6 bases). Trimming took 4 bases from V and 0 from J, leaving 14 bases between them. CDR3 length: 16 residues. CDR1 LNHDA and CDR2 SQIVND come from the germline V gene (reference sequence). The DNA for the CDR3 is TGTGCCAGTAGTAGGGGGCCGGGAAGGAGCACAGATACGCAGTATTTT. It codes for CASSRGPGRSTDTQYF.

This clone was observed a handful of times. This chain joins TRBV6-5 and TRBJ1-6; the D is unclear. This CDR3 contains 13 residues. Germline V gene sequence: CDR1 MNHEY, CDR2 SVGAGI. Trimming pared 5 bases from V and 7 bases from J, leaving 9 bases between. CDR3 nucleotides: TGTGCCAGCAGTCGCGACGGGAATTCACCCCTCCACTTT. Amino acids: CASSRDGNSPLHF.

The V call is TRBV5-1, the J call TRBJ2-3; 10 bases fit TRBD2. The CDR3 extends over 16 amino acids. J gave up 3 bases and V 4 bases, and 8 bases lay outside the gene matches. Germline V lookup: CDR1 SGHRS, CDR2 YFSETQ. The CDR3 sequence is CASSRPSGRATDTQYF. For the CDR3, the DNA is TGCGCCAGCAGCAGGCCTAGCGGGAGAGCAACAGATACGCAGTATTTT.

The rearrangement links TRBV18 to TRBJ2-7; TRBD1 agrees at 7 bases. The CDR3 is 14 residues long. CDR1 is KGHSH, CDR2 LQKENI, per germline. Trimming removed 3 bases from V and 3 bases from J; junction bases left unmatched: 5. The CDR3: CASSPGAGGYEQYF. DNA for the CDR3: TGTGCCAGCTCACCGGGGGCAGGGGGCTACGAGCAGTACTTC.

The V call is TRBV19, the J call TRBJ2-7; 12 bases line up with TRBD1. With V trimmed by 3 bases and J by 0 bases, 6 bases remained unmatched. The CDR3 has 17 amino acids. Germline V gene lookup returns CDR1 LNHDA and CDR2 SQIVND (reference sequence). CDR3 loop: CASSIRGQGAISYEQYF. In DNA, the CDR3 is TGTGCCAGTAGTATTCGGGGACAGGGGGCAATCTCCTACGAGCAGTACTTC. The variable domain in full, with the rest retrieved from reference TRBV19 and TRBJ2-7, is DGGITQSPKYLFRKEGQNVTLSCEQNLNHDAMYWYRQDPGQGLRLIYYSQIVNDFQKGDIAEGYSVSREKKESFPLTVTSAQKNPTAFYLCASSIRGQGAISYEQYFGPGTRLTVT.

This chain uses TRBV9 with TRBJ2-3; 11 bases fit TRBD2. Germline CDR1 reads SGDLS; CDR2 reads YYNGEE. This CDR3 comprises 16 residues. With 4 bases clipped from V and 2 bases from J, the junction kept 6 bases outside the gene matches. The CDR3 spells CASSPRTSGSTDTQYF. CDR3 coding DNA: TGTGCCAGCAGCCCAAGGACTAGCGGGTCCACAGATACGCAGTATTTT.

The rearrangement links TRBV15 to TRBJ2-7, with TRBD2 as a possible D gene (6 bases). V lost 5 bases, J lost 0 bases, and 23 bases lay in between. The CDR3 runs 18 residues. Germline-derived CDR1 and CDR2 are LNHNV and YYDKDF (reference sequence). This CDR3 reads CATSEDLTSHLFSYEQYF. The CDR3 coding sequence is TGTGCCACCAGCGAGGACCTAACTAGCCACCTGTTCTCCTACGAGCAGTACTTC.